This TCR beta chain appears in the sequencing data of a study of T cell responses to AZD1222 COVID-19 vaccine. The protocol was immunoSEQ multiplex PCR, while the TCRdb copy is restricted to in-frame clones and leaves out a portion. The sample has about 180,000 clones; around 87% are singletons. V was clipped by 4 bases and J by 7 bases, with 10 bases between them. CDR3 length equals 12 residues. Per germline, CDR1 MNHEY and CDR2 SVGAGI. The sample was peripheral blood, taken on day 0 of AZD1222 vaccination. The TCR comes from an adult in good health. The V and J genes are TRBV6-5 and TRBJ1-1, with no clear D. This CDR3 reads CASSSINFEAFF. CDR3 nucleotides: TGTGCCAGCAGTTCCATCAATTTTGAAGCTTTCTTT.